This T cell receptor beta chain stems from a study of blood T cells in healthy people across ages. For the second PCR, which ran for roughly 6 to 12 cycles, a sample-barcoded 5' primer and a J-beta primer mix were used. One entry per CDR3 protein results from TCRdb running MiXCR on the 5' RACE reads. The profile shows 450,000 to 650,000 distinct CDR3 sequences, 24% of them singletons. CDR1 is SNHLY and CDR2 is FYNNEI in the germline V gene. V gave up 4 bases and J gave up 4 bases, with 16 bases separating them. The CDR3 is 15 amino acids. This clonotype appeared a few times. These data were also reused for a study on T cells of mothers and their children.

The source is a boy between 10 and 17 years old in good health. The chain joins TRBV2 to TRBJ2-5; D unresolved. Sequencing used blood. The chain's CDR3 is CASSGLGISIETQYF. CDR3 DNA: TGTGCCAGCAGTGGTCTTGGGATTTCAATAGAGACCCAGTACTTC.